Here is one T cell receptor beta chain with its context. The repertoire was sequenced with immunoSEQ multiplex PCR; TCRdb's copy has only in-frame clones and lacks some. The sample carries some 240,000 clones, roughly 81% recorded once. V gave up 5 bases and J gave up 1 base; unmatched junction bases: 7. This CDR3 has 15 amino acids. Germline CDR1 reads LNHDA; CDR2 reads SQIVND (reference sequence). This sample is drawn from a study of blood T cell repertoires in COVID-19. Sequenced material: PBMCs or T cells enriched from blood (not recorded which). This sequence originates from a woman in her forties or fifties who had been exposed to COVID-19. V gene TRBV19 combines with J gene TRBJ1-1; 7 positions agree with TRBD1. The CDR3 sequence is CASSRTGHENTEAFF. CDR3 sequence (DNA): TGTGCCAGTAGTCGGACAGGCCATGAGAACACTGAAGCTTTCTTT.